This entry describes one TCR beta chain. Its antigen is undetermined. Germline CDR1 reads MDHEN; CDR2 reads SYDVKM. The CDR3 consists of 12 residues. V lost 5 bases and J lost 3, with 7 bases in between. The sample is drawn from a study of shared clonotypes between healthy human individuals. On the study more broadly: The people who gave samples were a couple of women and a few men aged 18 to 49. Regarding the study as a whole: Non-shared clonotypes had lower generation probabilities than those shared by all four donors. Memory subsets generally showed smaller estimated richness than naive subsets did. Rarefaction curves obtained for sorted subsets showed sequencing incomplete despite large depth.

Only in-frame clones appear in the TCRdb table, and some are missing; sequencing was by immunoSEQ multiplex PCR. This sample carries over a million clones, about 96% of them seen once, and the ten largest clones take approximately 1.1%. The chain carries TRBV28 and TRBJ2-5; D is undetermined. Sequenced material: naive CD4+ T cells sorted from blood. Stated subset: CD45RA+ positively selected. The receptor was derived from a man younger than 40 in good health. In DNA, the CDR3 is TGTGCCAGCAGTAGCGTTAAAGAGACCCAGTACTTC. Translating gives CASSSVKETQYF.